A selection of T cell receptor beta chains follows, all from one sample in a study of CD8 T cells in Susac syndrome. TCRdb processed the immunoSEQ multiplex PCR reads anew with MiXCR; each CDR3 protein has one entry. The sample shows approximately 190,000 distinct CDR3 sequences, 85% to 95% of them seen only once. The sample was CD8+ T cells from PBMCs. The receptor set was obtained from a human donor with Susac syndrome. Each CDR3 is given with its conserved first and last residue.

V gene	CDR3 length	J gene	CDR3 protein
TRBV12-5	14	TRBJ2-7	CASGLSGGAGEQYF
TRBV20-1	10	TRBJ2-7	CSATPYEQYF
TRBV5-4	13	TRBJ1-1	CASSFTGRTEAFF
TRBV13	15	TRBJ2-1	CASSPPGGDTREQFF
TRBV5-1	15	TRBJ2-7	CASSLESQGQYEQYF
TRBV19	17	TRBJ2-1	CASSIVGLAGGGNEQFF
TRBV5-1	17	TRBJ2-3	CASSSLGPSGGLGTQYF
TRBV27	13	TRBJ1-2	CASRAIRGGGYTF
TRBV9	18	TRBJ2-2	CASSVARLAGPNTGELFF
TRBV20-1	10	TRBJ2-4	CSAWEDIQYF
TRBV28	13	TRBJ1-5	CASSLIVNQPQHF
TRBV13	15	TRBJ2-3	CASSLAGGITDTQYF
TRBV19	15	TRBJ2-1	CASRGSGRPWNEQFF
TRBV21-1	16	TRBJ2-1	CASSKDMAAHYNEQFF
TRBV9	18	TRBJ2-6	CASSGKEWASSGANVLTF
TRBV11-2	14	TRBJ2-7	CASSSPPHSYEQYF
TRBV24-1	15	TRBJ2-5	CATSENRGRGETQYF
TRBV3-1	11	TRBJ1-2	CASSQGGGYTF
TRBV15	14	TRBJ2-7	CATSRDRTSYEQYF
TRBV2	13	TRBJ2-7	CATATELPYEQYF
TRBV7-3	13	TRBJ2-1	CASSYLEGQEQFF
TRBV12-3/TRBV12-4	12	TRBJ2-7	CASRGGAYEQYF
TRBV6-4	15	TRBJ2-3	CASAYSVTSTDTQYF
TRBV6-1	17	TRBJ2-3	CASRPGLAGVGKDTQYF
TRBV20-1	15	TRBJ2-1	CSGTTGTAIYNEQFF
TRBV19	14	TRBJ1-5	CASSAVHLNQPQHF
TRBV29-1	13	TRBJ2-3	CSAPRQGEDTQYF
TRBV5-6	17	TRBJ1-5	CASSLWASRNSNQPQHF
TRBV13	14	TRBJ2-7	CASSSGLGAYEQYF
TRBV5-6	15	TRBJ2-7	CASSLLAGVRYEQYF
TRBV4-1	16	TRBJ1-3	CASSQDRSGSGNTIYF
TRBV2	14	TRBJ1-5	CASRGQGAGQPQHF